A selection of T cell receptor beta chains follows, all from one sample in a study of CD8 T cells in ankylosing spondylitis. TCRdb re-called the 5' RACE reads with MiXCR, one entry per CDR3 protein. The sample lists 350,000 or so distinct CDR3 sequences, over 12% occurring once. Sequencing was performed on blood, either unsorted or a sorted T cell fraction (not recorded which). These receptor sequences come from a male donor with ankylosing spondylitis or in good health (not recorded which). CDR3s include the opening cysteine and the closing phenylalanine or tryptophan. Each record gives: V gene, clone size, CDR3 length, D gene, J gene, CDR3 protein, CDR3 DNA. D genes are given only for firm matches. Not every row has a clone size; where given, it reads once, few, many or a size class.

v_gene: TRBV11-2
abundance: -
len: 13
d_gene: -
j_gene: TRBJ2-2
CDR3aa: CASSAQGGGELFF
CDR3nt: TGTGCCAGCAGCGCACAGGGCGGCGGGGAGCTGTTTTTT

v_gene: TRBV6-5
abundance: -
len: 15
d_gene: TRBD1
j_gene: TRBJ2-1
CDR3aa: CASSSTGGGYNEQFF
CDR3nt: TGTGCCAGCAGTTCCACAGGGGGCGGGTACAATGAGCAGTTCTTC

v_gene: TRBV6-6
abundance: few
len: 13
d_gene: -
j_gene: TRBJ1-2
CDR3aa: CASSYEANYGYTF
CDR3nt: TGTGCCAGCAGTTACGAGGCTAACTATGGCTACACCTTC

v_gene: TRBV30
abundance: once
len: 15
d_gene: TRBD1
j_gene: TRBJ1-2
CDR3aa: CAWSSLGQLNYGYTF
CDR3nt: TGTGCCTGGAGTAGTTTGGGACAGCTTAACTATGGCTACACCTTC

v_gene: TRBV10-3
abundance: -
len: 17
d_gene: TRBD2
j_gene: TRBJ2-7
CDR3aa: CAIRTLGSGGSSYEQYF
CDR3nt: TGTGCCATCCGGACACTCGGCAGCGGCGGGAGCTCCTACGAGCAGTACTTC

v_gene: TRBV6-5
abundance: -
len: 17
d_gene: -
j_gene: TRBJ2-2
CDR3aa: CASSYSGRLGYTGELFF
CDR3nt: TGTGCCAGCAGTTACTCGGGCCGCCTCGGGTACACCGGGGAGCTGTTTTTT

v_gene: TRBV29-1
abundance: few
len: 12
d_gene: -
j_gene: TRBJ1-2
CDR3aa: CSVRAGGHGYTF
CDR3nt: TGCAGCGTTAGGGCGGGGGGCCATGGCTACACCTTC

v_gene: TRBV12-3/TRBV12-4
abundance: -
len: 16
d_gene: TRBD2
j_gene: TRBJ2-2
CDR3aa: CASSHGLAGGPGELFF
CDR3nt: TGTGCCAGCAGCCACGGACTAGCGGGAGGGCCCGGGGAGCTGTTTTTT

v_gene: TRBV6-5
abundance: few
len: 13
d_gene: -
j_gene: TRBJ2-1
CDR3aa: CASSSRPGDEQFF
CDR3nt: TGTGCCAGCAGTTCCCGACCTGGGGATGAGCAGTTCTTC

v_gene: TRBV11-2
abundance: few
len: 14
d_gene: TRBD1
j_gene: TRBJ1-1
CDR3aa: CASSSPQGGTRAFF
CDR3nt: TGTGCCAGCAGCTCACCCCAGGGGGGCACGAGAGCTTTCTTT

v_gene: TRBV9
abundance: -
len: 15
d_gene: -
j_gene: TRBJ2-2
CDR3aa: CASSPRGANTGELFF
CDR3nt: TGTGCCAGCAGCCCAAGGGGAGCGAACACCGGGGAGCTGTTTTTT

v_gene: TRBV20-1
abundance: many
len: 13
d_gene: -
j_gene: TRBJ1-2
CDR3aa: CSASRQLNYGYTF
CDR3nt: TGCAGTGCTAGTAGGCAACTAAACTATGGCTACACCTTC

v_gene: TRBV6-1
abundance: -
len: 15
d_gene: TRBD1
j_gene: TRBJ1-5
CDR3aa: CASRRTGDTNQPQHF
CDR3nt: TGTGCCAGCAGGAGGACAGGGGATACAAATCAGCCCCAGCATTTT

v_gene: TRBV10-2
abundance: few
len: 15
d_gene: TRBD1
j_gene: TRBJ2-7
CDR3aa: CASRTGGALRYEQYF
CDR3nt: TGCGCCAGCCGGACAGGGGGCGCGCTTCGCTACGAGCAGTACTTC

v_gene: TRBV19
abundance: few
len: 15
d_gene: TRBD2
j_gene: TRBJ2-7
CDR3aa: CASSIRPSGPYEQYF
CDR3nt: TGTGCCAGTAGTATCCGGCCTAGCGGTCCGTACGAGCAGTACTTC

v_gene: TRBV5-1
abundance: few
len: 15
d_gene: -
j_gene: TRBJ1-1
CDR3aa: CASSLDGSENTEAFF
CDR3nt: TGCGCCAGCAGCTTGGATGGGAGTGAGAACACTGAAGCTTTCTTT

v_gene: TRBV15
abundance: few
len: 13
d_gene: TRBD1
j_gene: TRBJ1-4
CDR3aa: CATAYRDSDKLFF
CDR3nt: TGTGCCACGGCATACCGGGACAGTGACAAACTGTTTTTT